Following are 30 T cell receptor beta chains from one sample sequenced in a study of cytomegalovirus exposure and HLA in healthy donors. Researchers ran the PCR with 60 Vbeta and 13 Jbeta primers. Only in-frame clones appear in the TCRdb table, and some are missing; sequencing was by immunoSEQ multiplex PCR. The data show tens of thousands of clones, roughly four fifths seen once. Source material: PBMCs. These TCRs come from a woman aged 45-59 years in good health and CMV-seropositive.

With respect to this clone: Compared with germline, one end of the junction differs, possibly owing to a read error. The V gene is TRBV4-2, the J gene TRBJ2-1, with 10 nucleotides matching TRBD2. CDR1 LGHNA and CDR2 YNFKEQ come from the germline V gene. This CDR3 is 14 amino acids long. The CDR3 nucleotides are TGTGCCAGCAGCCAAACCACTAGCGGGAACCGCAGGGTCTTC. It codes for CASSQTTSGNRRVF.

The chain uses TRBV6-1 and TRBJ1-4; the match to TRBD1 covers 8 bases. Trimming cost V 6 bases and J 8 bases; bases outside gene matches: 8. This CDR3 region has 14 residues. Germline V CDR1 and CDR2: MNHNS, SASEGT. The CDR3 loop reads CASRLDRVLEKLFF. CDR3 nucleotides: TGTGCCAGCAGACTGGACAGGGTCTTGGAAAAACTGTTTTTT.

CDR3 sequence: CASSLGRLSNQPQHF. For the CDR3, the DNA is TGTGCCAGCAGCTTGGGGAGGTTAAGCAATCAGCCCCAGCATTTT. This rearrangement joins TRBV5-6 to TRBJ1-5; D remains ambiguous. This CDR3 region has 15 residues. Germline CDR1 and CDR2: SGHDT and YYEEEE. V dropped 0 bases and J dropped 1 base, with 8 bases sitting between them.

The chain has TRBV5-1 and TRBJ1-1, with 8 bases aligning to TRBD1. CDR1 is SGHRS and CDR2 is YFSETQ in the germline V gene. J gave up 7 bases and V 0 bases, and 8 bases lay outside the gene matches. The CDR3 extends over 15 amino acids. The CDR3 sequence is CASSLAGRGPGEAFF. The CDR3 coding sequence is TGCGCCAGCAGCTTGGCCGGCAGGGGGCCTGGTGAAGCTTTCTTT.

The rearrangement links TRBV4-1 to TRBJ1-1; weak D call: TRBD1 (6 bases). The CDR3 has 13 residues. Trimming left V 9 bases short and J 5 bases short, with 16 bases between. Germline V gene lookup returns CDR1 MGHRA and CDR2 YSYEKL. This chain's CDR3 is CASRATGATEAFF. In DNA, the CDR3 is TGCGCCAGTCGGGCGACAGGAGCAACTGAAGCTTTCTTT.

This sequence joins TRBV4-1 and TRBJ2-1; 7 nucleotides agree with TRBD2. This CDR3 spans 17 amino acids. With V trimmed by 1 base and J by 12 bases, 18 bases remained unmatched. Germline lookup yields CDR1 MGHRA and CDR2 YSYEKL. The CDR3 reads CASSQVFGGSRGDGQFF. The CDR3 coding sequence is TGCGCCAGCAGCCAAGTGTTTGGCGGGAGCCGTGGGGATGGGCAGTTCTTC.

The rearrangement links TRBV27 to TRBJ2-4; D may be TRBD1 (6 bases). The germline V and J ends were trimmed by 5 bases and 4 bases, with 18 bases remaining between them. Germline CDR1 MNHEY, CDR2 SMNVEV (reference sequence). The CDR3 runs to 16 residues. In DNA, the CDR3 is TGTGCCAGCAGTACATGGACAGAGAAGTTTAAAAACATTCAGTACTTC. It translates to CASSTWTEKFKNIQYF.

The V and J genes are TRBV6-1 and TRBJ2-3; D ambiguous. V dropped 7 bases and J dropped 0 bases, with 11 bases sitting between them. Germline lookup yields CDR1 MNHNS and CDR2 SASEGT. The CDR3 contains 14 residues. The CDR3 loop reads CASNPVPSTDTQYF. The CDR3 region has the DNA TGTGCCAGCAACCCGGTGCCTAGCACAGATACGCAGTATTTT.

The chain links TRBV7-9 to TRBJ1-1; the match to TRBD1 covers 9 bases. Looked up from germline, CDR1 is SEHNR and CDR2 is FQNEAQ (reference sequence). Trimming took 5 bases from V and 0 from J; bases not matched to a gene: 4. The CDR3 loop spans 15 amino acids. The CDR3 DNA follows: TGTGCCAGCAGCAAACAGGGGGCTTTGAACACTGAAGCTTTCTTT. It translates to CASSKQGALNTEAFF.

This sequence joins TRBV6-5 and TRBJ2-7, with a possible D match to TRBD1 (5 bases). Trimming pared 1 base from V and 2 bases from J, leaving 12 bases between. The CDR3 has 15 amino acids. Looked up from germline, CDR1 is MNHEY and CDR2 is SVGAGI. The CDR3 DNA sequence: TGTGCCAGCAGTTACTATCCAGGGCCCCCCTACGAGCAGTACTTC. Translating it yields CASSYYPGPPYEQYF.

This clone was seen repeatedly, ten times or more. The V call is TRBV4-1, the J call TRBJ1-4; 7 nucleotides line up with TRBD1. The CDR3 is 14 residues long. CDR1 is MGHRA, CDR2 YSYEKL, per germline. The V gene end was trimmed by 1 base and the J gene end by 5 bases; junction bases not matched to a gene: 1. CDR3 residues: CASSQVGQNEKLFF. CDR3 nucleotide sequence: TGCGCCAGCAGCCAAGTGGGACAGAATGAAAAACTGTTTTTT.

V usage is TRBV4-1 and J usage is TRBJ1-2, with 8 bases aligning to TRBD1. The CDR3 sequence is 13 residues long. Looked up from germline, CDR1 is MGHRA and CDR2 is YSYEKL. V was clipped by 4 bases and J by 7 bases; unmatched bases: 5. In DNA form, the CDR3 reads TGCGCCAGCAGCCCCCAGGGGGCCGCTGGCTACACCTTC. Its translation is CASSPQGAAGYTF.

The rearrangement links TRBV13 to TRBJ2-7; 8 bases match TRBD1. Per the germline V gene, CDR1 is PRHDT and CDR2 is FYEKMQ (reference sequence). J lost 5 bases, V lost 10 bases, and 19 bases had no gene match. The length of the CDR3 is 16 residues. The CDR3 reads CATASGGGQGIHEQYF. CDR3 in DNA: TGTGCCACCGCCTCAGGGGGCGGGCAGGGGATCCACGAGCAGTACTTC.

The chain links TRBV7-2 to TRBJ2-7, with D hard to call. The V and J ends lost 3 bases and 2 bases respectively, with 5 bases between them. Germline V gene lookup returns CDR1 SGHTA and CDR2 FQGNSA. There are 12 residues in the CDR3. CDR3 sequence reads: CASSLTAYEQYF. Here the CDR3 DNA reads TGTGCCAGCAGCTTGACTGCCTACGAGCAGTACTTC.

This chain uses TRBV18 with TRBJ1-5; 8 bases are a match to TRBD1. CDR1 is KGHSH, CDR2 LQKENI, per germline. V trimming: 2 bases; J trimming: 6 bases; junction bases outside the gene matches: 3. The CDR3 runs 14 residues. The CDR3 here is CASSPGQGRQPQHF. In DNA form, the CDR3 reads TGTGCCAGCTCACCAGGACAGGGCCGTCAGCCCCAGCATTTT.

This sequence joins TRBV5-6 and TRBJ1-1; possible D gene TRBD1, 5 bases. Trimming removed 4 bases at V and 5 bases at J, with 18 bases between. Germline V gene data show CDR1 as SGHDT and CDR2 as YYEEEE. This CDR3 comprises 15 residues. The CDR3 loop reads CASSGPNLGGTEAFF. DNA of the CDR3: TGTGCCAGCAGCGGACCTAATCTCGGGGGAACTGAAGCTTTCTTT.

The chain couples TRBV28 to TRBJ1-1, with a possible D match to TRBD1 (5 bases). V lost 3 bases and J lost 6, with 17 bases in between. The CDR3 is 15 amino acids. Germline V gene lookup returns CDR1 MDHEN and CDR2 SYDVKM. The DNA of the CDR3 is TGTGCCAGCAGTTTGAGCGGGGGTCGGAGTTCTGAAGCTTTCTTT. It yields the protein CASSLSGGRSSEAFF.

This clone has more than one count but fewer than ten. V gene TRBV6-1 combines with J gene TRBJ2-6; TRBD2 might be the D (7 bases). The germline CDR1 and CDR2 sequences are MNHNS and SASEGT. The CDR3 spans 19 residues. Trimming took off 4 bases at V and 2 bases at J, with 21 bases between the two ends. CDR3 sequence reads: CASSALGGLRSAGANVLTF. In DNA, the CDR3 is TGTGCCAGCAGTGCCCTCGGGGGGCTCCGCTCTGCTGGGGCCAACGTCCTGACTTTC.

The chain has TRBV5-4 and TRBJ2-3; D is possibly TRBD1 (5 bases). Trimming shortened V by 1 base and J by 0 bases, and 9 bases separated the two germline ends. Germline V gene sequence: CDR1 SGHNT, CDR2 YYREEE (reference sequence). This CDR3 has 15 residues. The CDR3 is CASSLKGISTDTQYF. CDR3 coding DNA: TGTGCCAGCAGCTTGAAGGGGATAAGCACAGATACGCAGTATTTT.

The V and J genes are TRBV5-4 and TRBJ2-2, with D possibly TRBD2 on 6 matching bases. Germline V lookup: CDR1 SGHNT, CDR2 YYREEE (reference sequence). The CDR3 spans 15 residues. The ends were cut back, 4 bases at V and 4 bases at J, with 14 bases in the middle. The CDR3 loop is CASSPPSDGTGELFF. CDR3 nucleotides: TGTGCCAGCAGCCCCCCTAGCGACGGCACCGGGGAGCTGTTTTTT.

The gene calls are TRBV7-2 and TRBJ1-4, with 8 bases that match TRBD1. The CDR3 runs to 14 residues. The V gene end was trimmed by 3 bases and the J gene end by 8 bases; junction bases not matched to a gene: 5. The germline V gene encodes CDR1 SGHTA and CDR2 FQGNSA. CDR3 region: CASSLDRVEEKLFF. The CDR3 DNA sequence: TGTGCCAGCAGCTTGGACAGGGTGGAGGAAAAACTGTTTTTT.

J is TRBJ1-1 and V is TRBV9; TRBD1 might be the D (5 bases). From germline, CDR1 is SGDLS and CDR2 YYNGEE. There are 15 residues in the CDR3. The V gene lost 0 bases and the J gene lost 3 bases, with 12 bases spanning the gap. For the CDR3, the DNA is TGTGCCAGCAGCGTAGTAGGCAGGGCGGACACTGAAGCTTTCTTT. This translates into CASSVVGRADTEAFF.

The chain uses TRBV19 and TRBJ1-5; 10 positions agree with TRBD1. The CDR3 has 13 amino acids. CDR1 is LNHDA and CDR2 is SQIVND in the germline V gene (reference sequence). V was pared by 7 bases and J by 8 bases, with 5 bases of the junction left unmatched. CDR3 DNA sequence: TGTGCCAGTACGACAGGGGGCATTAAGCCCCAGCATTTT. Its protein product is CASTTGGIKPQHF.

The J gene is TRBJ1-1, the V gene TRBV10-2; no definite D call. V was shortened by 3 bases and J by 7 bases, with 15 bases between the two germline ends. Looked up from germline, CDR1 is WSHSY and CDR2 is SAAADI. CDR3 length equals 14 residues. As DNA, the CDR3 is TGCGCCAGCAGTGAAGCTACCGAAAACTTTGAAGCTTTCTTT. Its translation: CASSEATENFEAFF.

This chain links TRBV4-1 with TRBJ2-1, with D possibly matching TRBD2 (5 bases). Trimming shortened V by 2 bases and J by 6 bases, and 11 bases separated the two germline ends. The CDR3 has 14 amino acids. Germline CDR1 reads MGHRA; CDR2 reads YSYEKL. The CDR3 DNA follows: TGCGCCAGCAGCCAAACTAGTTCCGTCAATGAGCAGTTCTTC. This encodes CASSQTSSVNEQFF.

The rearrangement links TRBV5-4 to TRBJ1-2, with 7 bases lining up with TRBD1. CDR3 length equals 13 residues. Losses at the gene ends were 3 bases for V and 4 bases for J; bases not matched to a gene: 3. Per the germline V gene, CDR1 is SGHNT and CDR2 is YYREEE (reference sequence). This CDR3 is CASSSGTVYGYTF. Written as DNA, the CDR3 is TGTGCCAGCAGCTCCGGGACAGTCTATGGCTACACCTTC.

The chain uses TRBV7-9 and TRBJ2-3; TRBD2 aligns across 9 bases. V lost 7 bases to trimming and J lost 0 bases; unmatched junction nucleotides: 11. The CDR3 covers 17 residues. The germline V gene has CDR1 SEHNR and CDR2 FQNEAQ (reference sequence). This CDR3 reads CASTIPLAGGSTDTQYF. The CDR3 nucleotides read TGTGCCAGCACCATCCCCCTCGCGGGAGGGAGCACAGATACGCAGTATTTT. Based on the CDR3 plus reference TRBV7-9 and TRBJ2-3, the full variable domain is DTGVSQNPRHKITKRGQNVTFRCDPISEHNRLYWYRQTLGQGPEFLTYFQNEAQLEKSRLLSDRFSAERPKGSFSTLEIQRTEQGDSAMYLCASTIPLAGGSTDTQYFGPGTRLTVL.

This chain joins TRBV5-1 and TRBJ2-1; D remains unclear. Trimming removed 0 bases from V and 0 bases from J, with 7 bases in between. The germline V gene has CDR1 SGHRS and CDR2 YFSETQ. The CDR3 spans 15 residues. The CDR3 spells CASSLDTSSYNEQFF. CDR3 in DNA: TGCGCCAGCAGCTTGGACACAAGCTCCTACAATGAGCAGTTCTTC.

This clone occurred a few times. The junction shows a germline mismatch at one end, possibly a read error. The chain joins TRBV19 to TRBJ2-7, with a weak D call TRBD2 (6 bases). The CDR3 sequence is 13 residues long. Germline V gene sequence: CDR1 LNHDA, CDR2 SQIVND (reference sequence). CDR3 region: CASSSTGAYEHYF. DNA of the CDR3: TGTGCCAGTAGTTCCACGGGAGCCTACGAGCACTACTTC.

The count of this clone is one. The chain links TRBV5-4 to TRBJ2-5, with D maybe TRBD2 (5 bases). This CDR3 spans 11 amino acids. Trimming cost V 9 bases and J 6 bases, with 12 bases left between them. The germline gives CDR1 SGHNT, CDR2 YYREEE (reference sequence). The CDR3 loop reads CATQRGQTQYF. The CDR3 DNA reads TGTGCCACCCAACGCGGGCAGACCCAGTACTTC.